This note documents a single TCR beta chain sequence. Its antigen is as yet unknown. An end of the junction differs from the germline gene, which may be a read error. This sample was included in a study of a mutant IDH1 vaccine in newly diagnosed glioma. Study-wide context: Patients got their first vaccination 4-6 weeks after radiotherapy alone, or with temozolomide cycles. Treated patients were roughly 60% male, roughly 40% female, mean age around 40 years.

Only in-frame clones appear in the TCRdb table, and some are missing; sequencing was by immunoSEQ multiplex PCR. The sample lists 100,000 to 120,000 clones, roughly 88% seen once, with roughly 0.62% in the top ten. Time point reported: week 11, during vaccination. Vaccination comprised doses that each held 300 ug of mutant IDH1 20-mer peptide, plus topical imiquimod. The germline V gene encodes CDR1 MNHEY and CDR2 SVGAGI. There are 9 residues in the CDR3. The chain is built from TRBV6-5 and TRBJ2-1; D is possibly TRBD2 (6 bases). The receptor's source is a woman between 45 and 60 years old with glioma. Specimen: PBMCs, collected from a glioma patient whose treatment included an IDH1 peptide vaccine. For the CDR3, the DNA is TGTGCCACCTCCGCGGGACGGGTCTTC. It is translated as CATSAGRVF.